Each of the 23 T cell receptor beta chains below was sequenced from the same sample in a study of blood T cell repertoires in COVID-19. The table came from immunoSEQ multiplex PCR; TCRdb's copy has only in-frame clones and leaves some out. The data hold about 350,000 clones, with roughly 86% observed a single time. The material sequenced was PBMCs or T cells enriched from blood (not recorded which). The receptors stem from a woman aged 25 to 39 who had recovered from COVID-19.

The genes are TRBV9 and TRBJ2-3, with TRBD2 matching over 12 bases. This CDR3 region has 16 residues. Germline V gives CDR1 SGDLS, CDR2 YYNGEE. After removal of 5 bases from V and 2 bases from J, the junction contained 6 bases not matched to a gene. Here the CDR3 reads CASRPRLAGDTDTQYF. The CDR3 DNA reads TGTGCCAGCAGGCCCCGACTAGCGGGGGACACAGATACGCAGTATTTT.

This clone was found once. The rearrangement uses TRBV7-9 and TRBJ2-7; D is possibly TRBD1 (6 bases). This CDR3 is built from 16 residues. The germline V and J ends were trimmed by 6 bases and 2 bases, with 20 bases remaining between them. Germline CDR1 reads SEHNR; CDR2 reads FQNEAQ (reference sequence). DNA of the CDR3: TGTGCCAGCAGTCACCCTAACAGGGTCGGCACCTACGAGCAGTACTTC. It specifies CASSHPNRVGTYEQYF.

The chain uses TRBV6-2 or TRBV6-3 and TRBJ1-5; 8 positions agree with TRBD1. V shed 2 bases, J shed 3 bases, and the junction held 15 bases outside the gene matches. Germline CDR1 reads MNHEY; CDR2 reads SVGEGT. This CDR3 is built from 19 residues. This chain's CDR3 is CASSYLRDFGTGLNQPQHF. As DNA, the CDR3 is TGTGCCAGCAGTTACCTGAGAGACTTTGGGACAGGCCTCAATCAGCCCCAGCATTTT.

The CDR3 region is CAIGGRTEAFF. For the CDR3, the DNA is TGTGCCATCGGGGGCCGGACTGAAGCTTTCTTT. The chain combines TRBV10-3 with TRBJ1-1; tentatively, D is TRBD1 (6 bases). Trimming removed 8 bases from V and 5 bases from J, with 9 bases in between. CDR3 size: 11 residues. Germline loops: CDR1 ENHRY, CDR2 SYGVKD.

This clone appeared a single time. The chain joins TRBV11-1 to TRBJ1-1, with D unresolved. Trimming pared 5 bases from V and 1 base from J, leaving 8 bases between. The CDR3 contains 13 residues. Germline loops: CDR1 SGHAT, CDR2 FQDESV (reference sequence). CDR3 in amino acids: CASSDKRNTEAFF. The DNA for the CDR3 is TGTGCCAGCAGCGACAAGAGGAACACTGAAGCTTTCTTT. Filled out from reference TRBV11-1 and TRBJ1-1, the complete variable domain reads EAEVAQSPRYKITEKSQAVAFWCDPISGHATLYWYRQILGQGPELLVQFQDESVVDDSQLPKDRFSAERLKGVDSTLKIQPAELGDSAMYLCASSDKRNTEAFFGQGTRLTVV.

The CDR3 nucleotides are TGCGCCAGCGAAGGCCGGGCAGATACGCAGTATTTT. Its translation: CASEGRADTQYF. J is TRBJ2-3 and V is TRBV4-1; D gene uncertain. Germline values: CDR1 MGHRA, CDR2 YSYEKL. V was cut by 8 bases and J by 4 bases, with 10 bases left in between. The length of the CDR3 is 12 residues.

With regard to this clone: Other DNA sequences in the same sample also yield this CDR3. The chain links TRBV18 to TRBJ1-1; 8 bases line up with TRBD1. Germline-derived CDR1 and CDR2 are KGHSH and LQKENI. The V gene end was trimmed by 6 bases and the J gene end by 1 base; junction bases not matched to a gene: 4. The CDR3 runs 14 residues. CDR3 sequence: CASSLGQGNTEAFF. CDR3 nucleotides: TGTGCCAGCTCTCTAGGACAGGGGAACACTGAAGCTTTCTTT.

CDR3 DNA sequence: TGTGCCAGCAGCTTGGTTACGACTTGGCCCGGGGAGCTGTTTTTT. This sequence encodes CASSLVTTWPGELFF. This sequence joins TRBV5-6 and TRBJ2-2; no definite D call. The CDR3 is made up of 15 amino acids. Trimming removed 0 bases from V and 6 bases from J, with 12 bases in between. Looked up from germline, CDR1 is SGHDT and CDR2 is YYEEEE.

The chain uses TRBV7-9 and TRBJ1-4; TRBD1 matches 8 bases. The trim removed 8 bases at V and 2 bases at J, leaving 4 bases unmatched. Looked up from germline, CDR1 is SEHNR and CDR2 is FQNEAQ (reference sequence). The CDR3 runs to 14 residues. This chain's CDR3 is CASQTGATNEKLFF. CDR3 nucleotides: TGTGCCAGCCAGACAGGGGCCACTAATGAAAAACTGTTTTTT.

The chain has TRBV7-2 and TRBJ2-5, with D unresolved. The CDR3 runs 14 residues. Trimming pared 5 bases from V and 2 bases from J, leaving 12 bases between. The germline gives CDR1 SGHTA, CDR2 FQGNSA. CDR3 nucleotide sequence: TGTGCCAGCAGCCGCGGCATCCATCAAGAGACCCAGTACTTC. This encodes CASSRGIHQETQYF.

The chain is built from TRBV2 and TRBJ1-5; D not resolved. Germline V gene sequence: CDR1 SNHLY, CDR2 FYNNEI. This CDR3 spans 14 amino acids. Trimming cost V 3 bases and J 0 bases, with 6 bases left between them. As DNA, the CDR3 is TGTGCCAGCAGTGACAGTAATAGCAATCAGCCCCAGCATTTT. Residues: CASSDSNSNQPQHF.

The gene calls are TRBV5-4 and TRBJ2-5; the match to TRBD1 covers 8 bases. The trim removed 1 base at V and 1 base at J, leaving 9 bases unmatched. Germline V lookup: CDR1 SGHNT, CDR2 YYREEE (reference sequence). The length of the CDR3 is 17 residues. CDR3: CASSLPVDRDSQETQYF. DNA of the CDR3: TGTGCCAGCAGCTTGCCCGTGGACAGGGATAGCCAAGAGACCCAGTACTTC.

The chain has TRBV7-3 and TRBJ2-3; the D gene is possibly TRBD2 (7 bases). From germline, CDR1 is SGHTA and CDR2 FQGTGA. The ends were cut back, 5 bases at V and 3 bases at J, with 18 bases in the middle. CDR3 length: 16 residues. The CDR3 sequence: CASSPRGGGRTDTQYF. The DNA for the CDR3 is TGTGCCAGCAGCCCGAGAGGGGGGGGCAGGACAGATACGCAGTATTTT. The complete variable domain, with remaining parts taken from reference TRBV7-3 and TRBJ2-3, reads GAGVSQTPSNKVTEKGKYVELRCDPISGHTALYWYRQSLGQGPEFLIYFQGTGAADDSGLPNDRFFAVRPEGSVSTLKIQRTERGDSAVYLCASSPRGGGRTDTQYFGPGTRLTVL.

This clone was found many times. V gene TRBV5-4 combines with J gene TRBJ2-6; 11 nucleotides line up with TRBD2. Unmatched junction bases numbered 3, after V lost 4 bases and J lost 0 bases. The CDR3 has 17 residues. The V gene's germline CDR1 is SGHNT and CDR2 YYREEE (reference sequence). The CDR3 DNA reads TGTGCCAGCAGCGGACTAGCGGGCGTCTCTGGGGCCAACGTCCTGACTTTC. It yields the protein CASSGLAGVSGANVLTF.

The J gene is TRBJ2-7, the V gene TRBV7-6; 10 nucleotides line up with TRBD1. CDR3 length equals 16 residues. Germline CDR1 reads SGHVS; CDR2 reads FNYEAQ. The J segment lost 8 bases and the V segment lost 4 bases, leaving 14 bases of the junction unmatched. The chain's CDR3 is CASSSNPGTGVKKQYF. The DNA for the CDR3 is TGTGCCAGCAGCTCCAACCCCGGGACAGGGGTAAAAAAGCAGTACTTC.

The chain links TRBV9 to TRBJ1-1; 7 positions agree with TRBD1. Germline CDR1 and CDR2: SGDLS and YYNGEE. This CDR3 comprises 14 residues. V was clipped by 3 bases and J by 5 bases; unmatched bases: 7. Here the CDR3 reads CASSEGAVGTEAFF. In DNA form, the CDR3 reads TGTGCCAGCAGCGAGGGGGCGGTAGGGACTGAAGCTTTCTTT.

J is TRBJ2-5 and V is TRBV9; D possibly corresponds to TRBD1 (5 bases). CDR3 length: 12 amino acids. CDR1 and CDR2 (germline): SGDLS, YYNGEE. V was cut by 4 bases and J by 3 bases, with 7 bases left in between. CDR3: CASSTREETQYF. CDR3 bases: TGTGCCAGCAGCACCAGGGAAGAGACCCAGTACTTC.

This rearrangement joins TRBV9 to TRBJ2-7, with no clear D. Germline assignment: CDR1 SGDLS and CDR2 YYNGEE. The CDR3 runs 14 residues. Between the trimmed V and J ends, which lost 3 bases and 2 bases, there was a span of 12 bases. This CDR3 reads CASSGTRHPYEQYF. DNA for the CDR3: TGTGCCAGCAGCGGAACCAGGCACCCCTACGAGCAGTACTTC.

The V call is TRBV7-2, the J call TRBJ2-3; D might be TRBD2 (5 bases). The CDR3 runs 16 residues. Germline V gene sequence: CDR1 SGHTA, CDR2 FQGNSA. The V gene lost 4 bases and the J gene lost 0 bases, with 14 bases spanning the gap. CDR3 sequence (DNA): TGTGCCAGCAGCTCCGCTAGCCCCGGGAGCACAGATACGCAGTATTTT. It codes for CASSSASPGSTDTQYF.

V is TRBV4-3 and J is TRBJ1-2; no definite D call. Germline values: CDR1 LGHNA, CDR2 YSLEER. The length of the CDR3 is 16 residues. V gave up 0 bases and J gave up 1 base, with 12 bases separating them. The CDR3: CASSQDLMESNYGYTF. CDR3 DNA: TGCGCCAGCAGCCAAGATTTAATGGAGAGTAACTATGGCTACACCTTC.

The chain carries TRBV3-1 (or the pseudogene TRBV3-2) and TRBJ1-1; D perhaps matches TRBD1 (5 bases). V lost 6 bases, J lost 5 bases, and 28 bases lay in between. Germline loops: CDR1 LGHDT, CDR2 YNNKEL (reference sequence). This CDR3 has 18 amino acids. The CDR3, as DNA: TGTGCCAGCAGGGATATCCGGGACTCAATTTTTAGTGGGACTGAAGCTTTCTTT. This gives the protein CASRDIRDSIFSGTEAFF.

V gene TRBV2 combines with J gene TRBJ2-7; D remains ambiguous. The CDR3 length is 11 residues. V gave up 7 bases and J gave up 4 bases, with 8 bases separating them. Germline V gene lookup returns CDR1 SNHLY and CDR2 FYNNEI. CDR3 sequence: CASTPGYEQYF. The CDR3 DNA reads as TGTGCCAGCACCCCGGGTTACGAGCAGTACTTC.

This sequence joins TRBV5-1 and TRBJ2-3; no definite D call. Germline assignment: CDR1 SGHRS and CDR2 YFSETQ. The V end was cut by 0 bases, the J end by 0 bases, with 8 bases between. This CDR3 comprises 15 residues. The CDR3 protein is CASSLGHSSTDTQYF. CDR3 in DNA: TGCGCCAGCAGCTTGGGACACAGTAGCACAGATACGCAGTATTTT.